These 25 T cell receptor beta chains came from one sample sequenced in a study of cytomegalovirus exposure and HLA in healthy donors. A multiplex PCR was run with 60 Vbeta primers and 13 Jbeta primers. Libraries were prepared by immunoSEQ multiplex PCR; TCRdb keeps only in-frame clonotypes and omits some of them. The repertoire includes about 190,000 clones, over 65% of them detected once, and 2% to 3% sits in the top ten. Sample: PBMCs. These receptors all stem from a woman between 45 and 60 years old in good health and CMV-seropositive.

The count of this clone is one. The V and J genes are TRBV2 and TRBJ1-2; 10 bases are a match to TRBD1. Germline V gene data show CDR1 as SNHLY and CDR2 as FYNNEI. The trim removed 7 bases at V and 4 bases at J, leaving 3 bases unmatched. The CDR3 totals 13 residues. This chain's CDR3 is CASTGQGSYGYTF. CDR3 bases: TGTGCCAGCACGGGACAGGGGTCCTATGGCTACACCTTC.

The V call is TRBV5-1, the J call TRBJ1-2, with 7 positions matching TRBD1. The germline V gene encodes CDR1 SGHRS and CDR2 YFSETQ. Unmatched junction bases numbered 12, after V lost 4 bases and J lost 6 bases. CDR3 length equals 15 residues. CDR3 bases: TGCGCCAGCAGCCCAACCTTAGGGGGCGCGGATGGCTACACCTTC. Translating it yields CASSPTLGGADGYTF.

The rearrangement uses TRBV5-1 and TRBJ2-7, with D possibly being TRBD2 (6 bases). Deletions cut 5 bases from V and 1 base from J, with 13 bases between. CDR1 and CDR2 from the germline V gene are SGHRS and YFSETQ. The CDR3 has 14 residues. CDR3 in DNA: TGCGCCAGCAGATTTCGGGACTCGTCCTACGAGCAGTACTTC. Its translation is CASRFRDSSYEQYF. The variable domain in full, with the rest retrieved from reference TRBV5-1 and TRBJ2-7, is KAGVTQTPRYLIKTRGQQVTLSCSPISGHRSVSWYQQTPGQGLQFLFEYFSETQRNKGNFPGRFSGRQFSNSRSEMNVSTLELGDSALYLCASRFRDSSYEQYFGPGTRLTVT.

This chain uses TRBV7-2 with TRBJ2-7, with unresolved D. Germline CDR1 is SGHTA and CDR2 is FQGNSA. V dropped 1 base and J dropped 3 bases, with 10 bases sitting between them. The CDR3 length is 14 residues. The CDR3 DNA is TGTGCCAGCAGCTTAGGTCTCCGACTCTACGAGCAGTACTTC. This sequence encodes CASSLGLRLYEQYF.

A few counts support this clone. The V call is TRBV4-3, the J call TRBJ2-5, with a tentative D call TRBD1 (6 bases). CDR3 length equals 16 residues. Germline V gene lookup returns CDR1 LGHNA and CDR2 YSLEER. The ends were cut back, 4 bases at V and 5 bases at J, with 20 bases in the middle. The CDR3 DNA sequence: TGCGCCAGCAGCCTTGGGGGCGGTTTGGCTGAGGAGACCCAGTACTTC. As protein: CASSLGGGLAEETQYF.

The chain has TRBV19 and TRBJ2-4; the match to TRBD2 covers 11 bases. CDR1 and CDR2 (germline): LNHDA, SQIVND (reference sequence). V lost 5 bases, J lost 8 bases, and 2 bases stayed unmatched. The length of the CDR3 is 13 residues. The CDR3: CASSGGLADIQYF. CDR3 in DNA: TGTGCCAGTAGTGGGGGACTAGCGGACATTCAGTACTTC.

The CDR3 here is CASSSRQGRGNTIYF. Written as DNA, the CDR3 is TGTGCCAGCAGCTCACGACAGGGGAGAGGAAACACCATATATTTT. This sequence joins TRBV13 and TRBJ1-3; 8 bases match TRBD1. This CDR3 is built from 15 residues. V lost 4 bases and J lost 4; bases outside the gene matches: 6. Germline V gene data show CDR1 as PRHDT and CDR2 as FYEKMQ (reference sequence).

By proportion, this clone is medium-sized (0.01 to 0.1%). The sample has other DNA sequences that encode this CDR3 too. This rearrangement joins TRBV29-1 to TRBJ2-1, with a possible D match to TRBD2 (6 bases). Trimming pared 3 bases from V and 3 bases from J, leaving 15 bases between. Per the germline V gene, CDR1 is SQVTM and CDR2 is ANQGSEA. The CDR3 is 15 residues long. Here the CDR3 reads CSVEFWDSDYNEQFF. DNA of the CDR3: TGCAGCGTTGAGTTCTGGGACTCGGACTACAATGAGCAGTTCTTC.

The chain combines TRBV7-2 with TRBJ2-2; weak D call: TRBD2 (6 bases). The germline V and J ends were trimmed by 2 bases and 7 bases, with 17 bases remaining between them. The length of the CDR3 is 16 residues. Germline-derived CDR1 and CDR2 are SGHTA and FQGNSA. The CDR3 sequence: CASSLTSSAVGGELFF. The CDR3 DNA is TGTGCCAGCAGCTTAACATCTAGCGCTGTGGGCGGGGAGCTGTTTTTT.

The CDR3 here is CASRNRDSPNGYTF. The CDR3 bases are TGTGCCAGCAGAAACCGGGACAGCCCAAATGGCTACACCTTC. V gene TRBV27 combines with J gene TRBJ1-2, with 7 bases that match TRBD1. V was clipped by 6 bases and J by 6 bases; unmatched bases: 10. The germline V gene encodes CDR1 MNHEY and CDR2 SMNVEV (reference sequence). The CDR3 runs 14 residues.

In its sample, this clone was seen once. V usage is TRBV5-1 and J usage is TRBJ2-7; possibly TRBD2 for D (5 bases). Between the trimmed V and J ends, which lost 3 bases and 0 bases, there was a span of 7 bases. Germline values: CDR1 SGHRS, CDR2 YFSETQ. CDR3 length equals 13 residues. Written as DNA, the CDR3 is TGCGCCAGCAGCTCGGGGAGCTCCTACGAGCAGTACTTC. Its translation: CASSSGSSYEQYF.

The chain has TRBV4-2 and TRBJ2-1, with 7 bases aligning to TRBD2. The V segment lost 0 bases and the J segment 4 bases; nucleotides outside the gene matches: 6. Germline loops: CDR1 LGHNA, CDR2 YNFKEQ. The CDR3 length is 16 residues. In nucleotides, the CDR3 is TGTGCCAGCAGCCAAGAAGATCGGCGGGAGTACAATGAGCAGTTCTTC. Protein product: CASSQEDRREYNEQFF.

The gene calls are TRBV9 and TRBJ2-3; 11 bases map to TRBD2. Germline V gives CDR1 SGDLS, CDR2 YYNGEE. There are 14 residues in the CDR3. V shed 5 bases and J 4 bases; nucleotides not matched to a gene: 3. The CDR3: CASSSGGASDTQYF. In DNA form, the CDR3 reads TGTGCCAGCAGTAGCGGGGGGGCCTCAGATACGCAGTATTTT.

The V gene is TRBV28, the J gene TRBJ2-2; D might be TRBD2 (6 bases). V was cut by 3 bases and J by 2 bases, with 7 bases left in between. CDR3 size: 14 residues. Germline CDR1 and CDR2: MDHEN and SYDVKM. Written as DNA, the CDR3 is TGTGCCAGCAGTTTGGAGGGAAACACCGGGGAGCTGTTTTTT. This sequence encodes CASSLEGNTGELFF.

This chain uses TRBV6-6 with TRBJ2-3; D call uncertain. Trimming cost V 8 bases and J 0 bases, with 6 bases left between them. The CDR3 is made up of 12 amino acids. Germline CDR1 and CDR2: MNHNY and SVGAGI (reference sequence). The CDR3, as DNA: TGTGCCAGCTCCTCGAGCACAGATACGCAGTATTTT. Its protein is CASSSSTDTQYF.

The J gene is TRBJ1-1, the V gene TRBV2; D unclear. This CDR3 has 10 residues. The germline V gene has CDR1 SNHLY and CDR2 FYNNEI. The V end lost 6 bases, the J end lost 6 bases, and 5 bases lay between the germline ends. The CDR3 sequence: CASRASEAFF. Written as DNA, the CDR3 is TGTGCCAGCAGGGCTTCTGAAGCTTTCTTT. Complete variable domain (other parts from reference TRBV2 and TRBJ1-1): EPEVTQTPSHQVTQMGQEVILRCVPISNHLYFYWYRQILGQKVEFLVSFYNNEISEKSEIFDDQFSVERPDGSNFTLKIRSTKLEDSAMYFCASRASEAFFGQGTRLTVV.

This chain links TRBV28 with TRBJ1-4; weak D call: TRBD1 (6 bases). The CDR3 is 19 amino acids. V gave up 5 bases and J gave up 4 bases, with 26 bases separating them. The V gene's germline CDR1 is MDHEN and CDR2 SYDVKM. The CDR3 region has the DNA TGTGCCAGCAGTCAACCCCGCCGACAGGTCAGGTTGGGTAATGAAAAACTGTTTTTT. Residues: CASSQPRRQVRLGNEKLFF.

CDR3 protein: CASSLGLANEQFF. The DNA of the CDR3 is TGTGCCAGCAGCTTAGGCCTTGCGAATGAGCAGTTCTTC. The chain is built from TRBV7-2 and TRBJ2-1; the D is unclear. Per germline, CDR1 SGHTA and CDR2 FQGNSA. The CDR3 extends over 13 amino acids. V lost 1 base, J lost 7 bases, and 8 bases lay in between.

The chain employs TRBV5-5 and TRBJ2-7; tentative D call: TRBD2 (5 bases). Germline V gives CDR1 SGHKS, CDR2 YYEKEE (reference sequence). This CDR3 is built from 14 residues. The ends were cut back, 9 bases at V and 1 base at J, with 17 bases in the middle. The CDR3 region is CATYPSGASYEQYF. The CDR3 region has the DNA TGTGCCACCTATCCGAGCGGCGCATCCTACGAGCAGTACTTC.

The V call is TRBV4-3, the J call TRBJ1-5, with unresolved D. Trimming left V 4 bases short and J 7 bases short, with 17 bases between. CDR3 size: 15 residues. Germline CDR1 LGHNA, CDR2 YSLEER. CDR3 sequence reads: CASSPELAAGQPQHF. DNA for the CDR3: TGCGCCAGCAGCCCCGAGTTGGCCGCGGGACAGCCCCAGCATTTT.

The chain has TRBV30 and TRBJ1-2, with TRBD1 as a possible D gene (5 bases). Germline lookup yields CDR1 GTSNPN and CDR2 SVGIG (reference sequence). The ends were cut back, 1 base at V and 5 bases at J, with 14 bases in the middle. CDR3 length: 14 residues. CDR3 protein: CAWSDRRTNYGYTF. In DNA form, the CDR3 reads TGTGCCTGGAGTGACCGTCGGACAAATTATGGCTACACCTTC.

V usage is TRBV6-5 and J usage is TRBJ2-4, with TRBD1 identical over 7 bases. The germline gives CDR1 MNHEY, CDR2 SVGAGI. This CDR3 comprises 15 residues. J lost 3 bases, V lost 5 bases, and 7 bases had no gene match. CDR3 region: CASSVGGNGKNIQYF. As DNA, the CDR3 is TGTGCCAGCAGTGTAGGGGGCAATGGCAAAAACATTCAGTACTTC.

The chain carries TRBV28 and TRBJ1-4; the match to TRBD1 covers 7 bases. CDR3 length: 15 residues. V shed 5 bases and J 6 bases; nucleotides not matched to a gene: 9. Germline V lookup: CDR1 MDHEN, CDR2 SYDVKM. The CDR3: CASSRGGTADEKLFF. As DNA, the CDR3 is TGTGCCAGCAGTCGCGGGGGGACAGCCGATGAAAAACTGTTTTTT. The whole variable domain, filled in from reference TRBV28 and TRBJ1-4, reads DVKVTQSSRYLVKRTGEKVFLECVQDMDHENMFWYRQDPGLGLRLIYFSYDVKMKEKGDIPEGYSVSREKKERFSLILESASTNQTSMYLCASSRGGTADEKLFFGSGTQLSVL.

The CDR3: CASSSAGGEQFF. In nucleotides, the CDR3 is TGTGCCAGCAGCTCTGCGGGGGGAGAGCAGTTCTTC. The chain has TRBV7-2 and TRBJ2-1; 8 positions agree with TRBD2. Germline CDR1 is SGHTA and CDR2 is FQGNSA. The ends lost 4 bases at V and 10 bases at J; junction bases unmatched: 3. The CDR3 is made up of 12 amino acids.

The chain joins TRBV18 to TRBJ2-7; 10 bases match TRBD1. Germline V CDR1 and CDR2: KGHSH, LQKENI. The junction had 4 bases not matched to a gene; V was cut back by 3 bases and J by 5 bases. The length of the CDR3 is 14 residues. The CDR3 loop reads CASSPSGQGNEQYF. The CDR3 region has the DNA TGTGCCAGCTCACCCTCGGGACAGGGGAACGAGCAGTACTTC.